What follows are 32 T cell receptor beta chains derived from one specimen sequenced in a study of blood T cell repertoires in COVID-19. Data came from immunoSEQ multiplex PCR; TCRdb stores just in-frame clones and leaves some out. The sample records some 90,000 clones, 82% being singletons. The source material was peripheral blood. The receptors stem from a man aged 65 to 79 with active or convalescent COVID-19.

The chain employs TRBV5-1 and TRBJ1-2; D is undetermined. Trimming removed 4 bases from V and 3 bases from J, with 10 bases in between. Germline lookup yields CDR1 SGHRS and CDR2 YFSETQ. The CDR3 has 13 residues. CDR3 nucleotide sequence: TGCGCCAGCAGCCCCCTGGGAGACTATGGCTACACCTTC. This translates into CASSPLGDYGYTF. Full variable domain (rest looked up from reference TRBV5-1 and TRBJ1-2): KAGVTQTPRYLIKTRGQQVTLSCSPISGHRSVSWYQQTPGQGLQFLFEYFSETQRNKGNFPGRFSGRQFSNSRSEMNVSTLELGDSALYLCASSPLGDYGYTFGSGTRLTVV.

This clone showed up just once. The germline gene is not matched at one end of the junction; a read error may be the cause. J is TRBJ2-5 and V is TRBV7-7, with 12 bases fitting TRBD2. Germline assignment: CDR1 SSHAT and CDR2 FNYEAQ (reference sequence). This CDR3 has 15 amino acids. CDR3 protein: CASSPGLAGRETQYF. CDR3 in DNA: TGTGCTAGCAGCCCAGGACTAGCGGGGCGTGAGACCCAGTACTTC.

The V and J genes are TRBV12-3 or TRBV12-4 and TRBJ2-5; the D gene is possibly TRBD1 (5 bases). Trimming cost V 6 bases and J 1 base, with 9 bases left between them. The CDR3 runs 13 residues. The DNA of the CDR3 is TGTGCCAGCAGCGACAGAGCCCAAGAGACCCAGTACTTC. Its protein product is CASSDRAQETQYF.

CDR3 residues: CASSLGVAGDEQFF. DNA of the CDR3: TGTGCCAGCAGCTTAGGCGTAGCGGGGGATGAGCAGTTCTTC. The genes are TRBV7-8 and TRBJ2-1; TRBD2 matches 9 bases. Trimming removed 1 base from V and 8 bases from J; junction bases left unmatched: 3. The CDR3 totals 14 residues. Germline loops: CDR1 SGHVS, CDR2 FQNEAQ.

The chain recombines TRBV14 with TRBJ2-7; 10 bases fit TRBD2. Trimming took 4 bases from V and 4 from J; bases not matched to a gene: 13. The germline V gene encodes CDR1 SGHDN and CDR2 FVKESK. The length of the CDR3 is 17 residues. The CDR3 reads CASSLGSGGWIPYEQYF. CDR3 DNA: TGTGCCAGCAGCCTTGGTAGCGGGGGGTGGATCCCTTACGAGCAGTACTTC.

The chain carries TRBV2 and TRBJ1-1; a weak D match, TRBD1 (5 bases). The CDR3 runs to 14 residues. Per the germline V gene, CDR1 is SNHLY and CDR2 is FYNNEI. The V end was cut by 0 bases, the J end by 9 bases, with 14 bases between. CDR3 amino acids: CASSEAGGRGKAFF. The DNA of the CDR3 is TGTGCCAGCAGTGAAGCTGGTGGGAGGGGAAAAGCTTTCTTT.

V and J are TRBV30 and TRBJ2-2; TRBD1 might be the D (6 bases). CDR1 and CDR2 from the germline V gene are GTSNPN and SVGIG (reference sequence). The CDR3 extends over 15 amino acids. V lost 1 base to trimming and J lost 8 bases, with 17 bases between them. In DNA form, the CDR3 reads TGTGCCTGGAGTGGCCTGACAGGTCCGGGAGGGGAGCTGTTTTTT. Translation gives CAWSGLTGPGGELFF.

The rearrangement joins TRBV21-1 to TRBJ1-1. TRBV21-1 corresponds to a pseudogene. The CDR3 has 14 residues. The CDR3 loop is CASSKGNRVLGAFF. CDR3 bases: TGTGCCAGCAGCAAAGGTAACCGGGTCCTCGGAGCTTTCTTT.

This chain uses TRBV5-1 with TRBJ2-7, with 7 bases identical to TRBD2. Germline CDR1 and CDR2: SGHRS and YFSETQ. The CDR3 loop spans 13 amino acids. The V segment lost 4 bases and the J segment 6 bases; nucleotides outside the gene matches: 7. Written as DNA, the CDR3 is TGCGCCAGCAGCGGCGGGGGACCGGGCGAGCAGTACTTC. Its translation is CASSGGGPGEQYF.

The chain carries TRBV7-9 and TRBJ2-2; TRBD1 might be the D (6 bases). V was clipped by 3 bases and J by 5 bases, with 16 bases between them. The CDR3 runs 16 residues. The V gene's germline CDR1 is SEHNR and CDR2 FQNEAQ (reference sequence). The CDR3 here is CASSFDRDINTGELFF. For the CDR3, the DNA is TGTGCCAGCAGCTTCGACCGGGACATCAATACCGGGGAGCTGTTTTTT.

The V gene is TRBV4-2, the J gene TRBJ2-3, with 9 bases matching TRBD1. The CDR3 length is 16 residues. V lost 1 base to trimming and J lost 4 bases; unmatched junction nucleotides: 6. Germline V gene sequence: CDR1 LGHNA, CDR2 YNFKEQ. The CDR3 loop is CASSQGTGAASDTQYF. Here the CDR3 DNA reads TGTGCCAGCAGCCAAGGGACAGGGGCCGCCTCAGATACGCAGTATTTT.

The chain employs TRBV7-9 and TRBJ1-3; TRBD1 matches 7 bases. This CDR3 comprises 14 residues. Per the germline V gene, CDR1 is SEHNR and CDR2 is FQNEAQ (reference sequence). J lost 3 bases, V lost 1 base, and 0 bases had no gene match. The DNA for the CDR3 is TGTGCCAGCAGCTTAGGACAGGGTGGAAACACCATATATTTT. Its translation is CASSLGQGGNTIYF.

This rearrangement joins TRBV19 to TRBJ1-5; 9 bases align to TRBD1. Germline loops: CDR1 LNHDA, CDR2 SQIVND (reference sequence). V lost 6 bases and J lost 4; bases outside the gene matches: 7. This CDR3 contains 15 residues. The CDR3 bases are TGTGCCAGTAGGCTCCCGGGACAGGGAAATCAGCCCCAGCATTTT. Amino acids: CASRLPGQGNQPQHF.

The chain combines TRBV3-1 (or the pseudogene TRBV3-2) with TRBJ2-3, with TRBD1 matching over 10 bases. Per germline, CDR1 LGHDT and CDR2 YNNKEL (reference sequence). V gave up 2 bases and J gave up 1 base; unmatched junction bases: 3. The CDR3 covers 16 residues. The CDR3 region has the DNA TGTGCCAGCAGCCAAACCGGGACAGGGGGCACAGATACGCAGTATTTT. This sequence encodes CASSQTGTGGTDTQYF.

This clone was seen repeatedly, ten times or more. The rearrangement uses TRBV27 and TRBJ2-3; possible D gene TRBD1, 5 bases. The CDR3 is made up of 16 amino acids. Germline lookup yields CDR1 MNHEY and CDR2 SMNVEV (reference sequence). V lost 8 bases and J 2 bases, leaving 20 bases between the germline ends. Here the CDR3 DNA reads TGTGCCAGCCGCCATGATCAGGGCCTCGACACAGATACGCAGTATTTT. Translating it yields CASRHDQGLDTDTQYF.

J is TRBJ2-2 and V is TRBV27, with D perhaps TRBD2 (5 bases). Germline V gives CDR1 MNHEY, CDR2 SMNVEV (reference sequence). The CDR3 has 13 residues. Trimming left V 6 bases short and J 7 bases short, with 12 bases between. The CDR3 DNA is TGTGCCAGCAGGGTTAGCGATGGCGGGGAGCTGTTTTTT. It specifies CASRVSDGGELFF.

This clone has only a few counts. The J gene is TRBJ2-1, the V gene TRBV5-8; D remains unclear. Germline CDR1 is SGHTS and CDR2 is YDEGEE. Between the trimmed V and J ends, which lost 0 bases and 15 bases, there was a span of 13 bases. The CDR3 consists of 12 residues. Here the CDR3 DNA reads TGTGCCAGCAGCTTGGTTCAGCAGGCCTGGTTCTTC. Amino acid sequence: CASSLVQQAWFF.

V usage is TRBV28 and J usage is TRBJ1-2; tentatively, D is TRBD1 (5 bases). Germline CDR1 and CDR2: MDHEN and SYDVKM. V was clipped by 2 bases and J by 6 bases, with 10 bases between them. The CDR3 spans 13 residues. CDR3 region: CASSLAGLNGYTF. The CDR3 nucleotides are TGTGCCAGCAGTTTAGCGGGACTGAATGGCTACACCTTC.

CDR3 residues: CASSVGQGALGETQYF. CDR3 sequence (DNA): TGTGCCAGCAGCGTAGGGCAGGGGGCGTTGGGCGAGACCCAGTACTTC. The rearrangement joins TRBV9 to TRBJ2-5; 8 bases agree with TRBD1. The V gene end was trimmed by 0 bases and the J gene end by 5 bases; junction bases not matched to a gene: 9. The CDR3 covers 16 residues. CDR1 is SGDLS, CDR2 YYNGEE, per germline.

The chain joins TRBV12-5 to TRBJ1-2; 7 positions match TRBD1. CDR3 size: 14 residues. The germline V gene encodes CDR1 LGHNT and CDR2 FRNRAP. The junction had 10 bases not matched to a gene; V was cut back by 7 bases and J by 5 bases. This chain's CDR3 is CASANSGTVYGYTF. CDR3 coding DNA: TGTGCTAGTGCTAATTCCGGGACAGTTTATGGCTACACCTTC.

V gene TRBV10-2 combines with J gene TRBJ1-4, with D possibly matching TRBD1 (6 bases). Per germline, CDR1 WSHSY and CDR2 SAAADI. The length of the CDR3 is 15 residues. Between the trimmed V and J ends, which lost 5 bases and 4 bases, there was a span of 14 bases. CDR3: CASSSGGSGNEKLFF. The CDR3 region has the DNA TGCGCCAGCAGTTCTGGGGGCTCGGGTAATGAAAAACTGTTTTTT.

This rearrangement joins TRBV5-1 to TRBJ2-5; D possibly corresponds to TRBD1 (6 bases). Per the germline V gene, CDR1 is SGHRS and CDR2 is YFSETQ. There are 15 residues in the CDR3. Trimming left V 2 bases short and J 3 bases short, with 14 bases between. The CDR3 DNA follows: TGCGCCAGCAGCTTTCGTGGGGGCAGGGAAGAGACCCAGTACTTC. It translates to CASSFRGGREETQYF.

V usage is TRBV11-2 and J usage is TRBJ2-1; the D gene is possibly TRBD2 (6 bases). Per germline, CDR1 SGHAT and CDR2 FQNNGV. With 1 base removed from V and 7 bases from J, the gap between germline ends came to 11 bases. This CDR3 has 14 amino acids. Here the CDR3 reads CASSLAGEWNEQFF. The CDR3 bases are TGTGCCAGCAGCTTAGCGGGGGAGTGGAATGAGCAGTTCTTC. Full variable domain (remainder filled in from reference TRBV11-2 and TRBJ2-1): EAGVAQSPRYKIIEKRQSVAFWCNPISGHATLYWYQQILGQGPKLLIQFQNNGVVDDSQLPKDRFSAERLKGVDSTLKIQPAKLEDSAVYLCASSLAGEWNEQFFGPGTRLTVL.

The chain uses TRBV21-1 and TRBJ2-5; the table's D call TRBD1 went unverified against the DNA. TRBV21-1 is tagged as a pseudogene. CDR3 length: 15 amino acids. The CDR3 reads CASSKAWDTQETQYF. DNA for the CDR3: TGTGCCAGCAGCAAAGCCTGGGACACCCAAGAGACCCAGTACTTC.

This chain joins TRBV27 and TRBJ2-3; D gene ambiguous. Germline CDR1 MNHEY, CDR2 SMNVEV (reference sequence). The CDR3 runs 13 residues. V lost 3 bases to trimming and J lost 1 base, with 5 bases between them. The CDR3 protein is CASSFYRTDTQYF. The CDR3 DNA follows: TGTGCCAGCAGTTTCTACCGCACAGATACGCAGTATTTT.

The gene calls are TRBV18 and TRBJ1-2; 7 bases fit TRBD1. Looked up from germline, CDR1 is KGHSH and CDR2 is LQKENI. Unmatched junction bases numbered 9, after V lost 2 bases and J lost 6 bases. The CDR3 has 15 amino acids. CDR3: CASSPWEQGWDGYTF. Written as DNA, the CDR3 is TGTGCCAGCTCACCATGGGAACAGGGGTGGGATGGCTACACCTTC.

V gene TRBV2 combines with J gene TRBJ2-7, with 11 bases lining up with TRBD1. The CDR3 extends over 14 amino acids. The germline V gene has CDR1 SNHLY and CDR2 FYNNEI. With V trimmed by 6 bases and J by 3 bases, 4 bases remained unmatched. The chain's CDR3 is CASRPGQGVYEQYF. In DNA form, the CDR3 reads TGTGCCAGCAGGCCGGGACAGGGGGTCTACGAGCAGTACTTC.

The rearrangement uses TRBV9 and TRBJ1-2, with a tentative D call TRBD1 (5 bases). Germline loops: CDR1 SGDLS, CDR2 YYNGEE. The CDR3 is 15 residues long. Between the trimmed V and J ends, which lost 4 bases and 8 bases, there was a span of 21 bases. The CDR3 sequence: CASSQASGTSGGYTF. The DNA for the CDR3 is TGTGCCAGCAGCCAAGCCTCCGGGACGAGCGGGGGCTACACCTTC. Full variable domain (outside the CDR3, taken from reference TRBV9 and TRBJ1-2): DSGVTQTPKHLITATGQRVTLRCSPRSGDLSVYWYQQSLDQGLQFLIQYYNGEERAKGNILERFSAQQFPDLHSELNLSSLELGDSALYFCASSQASGTSGGYTFGSGTRLTVV.

The chain joins TRBV19 to TRBJ2-7; 8 nucleotides match TRBD1. CDR3 length: 15 amino acids. Unmatched junction bases numbered 6, after V lost 4 bases and J lost 1 base. The V gene's germline CDR1 is LNHDA and CDR2 SQIVND (reference sequence). The CDR3 DNA sequence: TGTGCCAGTAGTACCCAGGGGGCTGGTTCCTACGAGCAGTACTTC. Translated, it gives CASSTQGAGSYEQYF.

The CDR3 DNA is TGTGCTAGTGGTCTACAGGGGGCTCCTAACTATGGCTACACCTTC. Protein: CASGLQGAPNYGYTF. The chain recombines TRBV12-5 with TRBJ1-2; 9 bases fit TRBD1. Germline values: CDR1 LGHNT, CDR2 FRNRAP. Losses at the gene ends were 5 bases for V and 0 bases for J; bases not matched to a gene: 4. The CDR3 runs 15 residues.

The chain recombines TRBV6-2 or TRBV6-3 with TRBJ2-2; D gene ambiguous. Deletions cut 5 bases from V and 3 bases from J, with 10 bases between. Germline V gene data show CDR1 as MNHEY and CDR2 as SVGEGT. This CDR3 spans 14 amino acids. This chain's CDR3 is CASSPQVHTGELFF. CDR3 DNA sequence: TGTGCCAGCAGTCCCCAGGTCCACACCGGGGAGCTGTTTTTT.

This chain uses TRBV12-3 or TRBV12-4 with TRBJ1-1; tentative D call: TRBD1 (5 bases). V was clipped by 6 bases and J by 1 base, with 9 bases between them. The CDR3 consists of 13 residues. CDR3 DNA: TGTGCCAGCAGGTCCGGGGGGAACACTGAAGCTTTCTTT. Protein: CASRSGGNTEAFF.